In its sample, the clone carrying this T cell receptor beta chain was seen a few times. Its matching antigen is unknown. The data derive from a study of vaccination and CD4 T cells after COVID-19. The overall study: Overlapping spike pools from SARS-CoV-2 and HCoV-NL63, HCoV-OC43 and HCoV-229E served as culture stimuli.

Overall study results and limits: Apart from involving relatively few convalescent patients, the work omitted early post-infection timepoints.

The treatment here: 10-day PBMC culture with coronavirus spike peptide pools or control peptides (ViraFEST assay). Negative selection recovered the CD4+ T cells once they had spent nine to eleven days in culture. Oncomine TCR Beta short-read sequencing was applied to DNA from cultured CD4+ T cells. Via MiXCR, TCRdb re-called the PCR reads, giving one row per CDR3 protein. The sample carries roughly 15,000 distinct CDR3 sequences, 40% recorded once. The sample comprised CD4+ T cells from blood, cultured in vitro. This clonotype was sampled from a human donor who had recovered from COVID-19.

CDR3 in DNA: TGTGCCAGCAGTCGACCCTACGAGCAGTACTTC. Protein sequence: CASSRPYEQYF. The chain combines TRBV28 with TRBJ2-7; D is unclear. The CDR3 is made up of 11 amino acids. CDR1 and CDR2 from the germline V gene are MDHEN and SYDVKM. V lost 5 bases and J lost 2, with 4 bases in between.